The clone carrying this T cell receptor (beta chain) was seen more than once but under ten times. Mismatch with germline at one junction end may stem from a read error. This sample was included in a study of T cells in Graves' hyperthyroidism and ophthalmopathy. RNA transcripts provided the source from which TCR beta CDR3 regions were amplified. The HTBI primer set served for first-round RT-PCR of the TCR CDR3. TCRdb reprocessed the multiplex PCR reads with MiXCR, giving one entry per CDR3 protein. The sample includes about 420,000 distinct CDR3 sequences, 15% to 17% of them seen just once. The CDR3 totals 17 residues. CDR1 SNHLY and CDR2 FYNNEI come from the germline V gene.

This sequence joins TRBV2 and TRBJ1-1; 10 bases are shared with TRBD1. Sequencing was carried out using blood. The TCR originated in a woman aged 18-29 years with Graves' hyperthyroidism. The CDR3 nucleotides read TGTGTCAGCAGTGAAGCGCTTTGGGGACAGGGGCGGCGTGAAGCTTTCTTT. Its protein product is CVSSEALWGQGRREAFF.